These 22 T cell receptor beta chains originate from one sample sequenced in a study of identical twins. TCRdb reprocessed the 5' RACE reads via MiXCR and lists one record per CDR3 protein. The table includes about 480,000 distinct CDR3 sequences, 14% detected once. The same data also went into a second study, on yellow fever vaccine responses in identical twins.

Material: CD4+ T cells sorted from blood. These receptors all come from a woman between 18 and 29 years old in good health.

This clonotype appeared many times. The chain combines TRBV6-4 with TRBJ2-2; D not resolved. The CDR3 totals 13 residues. The V gene's germline CDR1 is MRHNA and CDR2 SNTAGT. The V gene lost 4 bases and the J gene lost 1 base, with 4 bases spanning the gap. The CDR3 DNA sequence: TGTGCCAGCAGTGGCCAGAACACCGGGGAGCTGTTTTTT. Translated: CASSGQNTGELFF.

At least ten counts were recorded for this clonotype. The chain joins TRBV29-1 to TRBJ2-5; D is possibly TRBD1 (6 bases). V lost 4 bases and J lost 4, with 10 bases in between. The germline V gene encodes CDR1 SQVTM and CDR2 ANQGSEA. This CDR3 comprises 12 residues. The CDR3, as DNA: TGCAGCGTTGCTGAAGGGGGAGAGACCCAGTACTTC. Its protein is CSVAEGGETQYF.

This chain links TRBV10-3 with TRBJ2-5; D remains ambiguous. Germline loops: CDR1 ENHRY, CDR2 SYGVKD. The CDR3 is made up of 14 amino acids. Trimming stripped 10 bases from V and 0 bases from J, with 15 bases between. This CDR3 reads CATLGQTDQETQYF. The CDR3 nucleotides are TGTGCCACCCTCGGGCAGACGGACCAAGAGACCCAGTACTTC.

The V gene is TRBV2, the J gene TRBJ2-1, with 7 bases matching TRBD2. This CDR3 has 18 residues. Germline trimming cut 2 bases from V and 7 bases from J; bases unmatched to any gene: 17. Germline V gene lookup returns CDR1 SNHLY and CDR2 FYNNEI. This CDR3 is CASSEFPPVREPSNEQFF. DNA of the CDR3: TGTGCCAGCAGTGAATTCCCCCCGGTGCGGGAGCCGAGTAATGAGCAGTTCTTC.

The CDR3 nucleotides read TGTGCCAGCAGCTTAGTGGGGACTAGCGGAACAGATACGCAGTATTTT. Translation gives CASSLVGTSGTDTQYF. The J gene is TRBJ2-3, the V gene TRBV7-2; TRBD2 agrees at 11 bases. V gave up 1 base and J gave up 3 bases; unmatched junction bases: 3. The CDR3 has 16 residues. Germline V gives CDR1 SGHTA, CDR2 FQGNSA.

The chain is built from TRBV3-1 and TRBJ2-3; 12 bases line up with TRBD2. Trimming took 3 bases from V and 2 from J; bases not matched to a gene: 9. The germline V gene encodes CDR1 LGHDT and CDR2 YNNKEL (reference sequence). The CDR3 covers 18 residues. CDR3 region: CASSQTAGLAGATDTQYF. DNA of the CDR3: TGTGCCAGCAGCCAGACTGCGGGACTAGCGGGTGCCACAGATACGCAGTATTTT.

The table lists this clonotype with many counts. The chain uses TRBV29-1 and TRBJ1-6, with TRBD1 matching 8 bases. The CDR3 runs 13 residues. The junction had 8 bases not matched to a gene; V was cut back by 7 bases and J by 9 bases. Germline loops: CDR1 SQVTM, CDR2 ANQGSEA. CDR3 sequence reads: CSAATGGSSPLHF. The DNA of the CDR3 is TGCAGCGCGGCAACAGGGGGAAGTTCACCCCTCCACTTT.

The chain is built from TRBV14 and TRBJ2-5; TRBD1 agrees at 8 bases. There are 14 residues in the CDR3. V lost 4 bases, J lost 3 bases, and 4 bases stayed unmatched. The V gene's germline CDR1 is SGHDN and CDR2 FVKESK. As DNA, the CDR3 is TGTGCCAGCAGCCCGCGGACAGGGAAAGAGACCCAGTACTTC. This encodes CASSPRTGKETQYF.

This clonotype was observed many times. The rearrangement joins TRBV10-3 to TRBJ2-5; no clear D gene. Germline values: CDR1 ENHRY, CDR2 SYGVKD. With 6 bases removed from V and 1 base from J, the gap between germline ends came to 6 bases. This CDR3 contains 12 residues. The DNA of the CDR3 is TGTGCCATCAGCGAGACCCAAGAGACCCAGTACTTC. Amino acids: CAISETQETQYF.

This clonotype was detected many times. This chain uses TRBV5-1 with TRBJ2-2; 8 bases are a match to TRBD2. The CDR3 is made up of 16 amino acids. CDR1 is SGHRS and CDR2 is YFSETQ in the germline V gene. The J segment lost 0 bases and the V segment lost 4 bases, leaving 5 bases of the junction unmatched. This chain's CDR3 is CASSSGGSPNTGELFF. The CDR3 DNA reads as TGCGCCAGCAGCAGCGGGGGTAGTCCGAACACCGGGGAGCTGTTTTTT.

This clonotype has at least ten counts. CDR3 in DNA: TGTGCCAGCACCCCGGGGAGGACCCGAATTCGCACAGATACGCAGTATTTT. Protein: CASTPGRTRIRTDTQYF. The chain carries TRBV28 and TRBJ2-3; TRBD2 is a possible D gene (6 bases). With 7 bases removed from V and 1 base from J, the gap between germline ends came to 21 bases. Germline V gene sequence: CDR1 MDHEN, CDR2 SYDVKM. The CDR3 consists of 17 residues.

The chain recombines TRBV11-2 with TRBJ2-7; unclear D gene. The ends were cut back, 5 bases at V and 1 base at J, with 12 bases in the middle. The CDR3 is 14 residues long. The germline CDR1 and CDR2 sequences are SGHAT and FQNNGV. CDR3 region: CASSNPGSSYEQYF. CDR3 sequence (DNA): TGTGCCAGCAGCAATCCGGGTTCATCCTACGAGCAGTACTTC.

This clonotype was counted between two and nine times. The chain joins TRBV7-9 to TRBJ2-5; D is unresolved. The CDR3 loop spans 14 amino acids. CDR1 is SEHNR, CDR2 FQNEAQ, per germline (reference sequence). Trimming stripped 6 bases from V and 1 base from J, with 12 bases between. The CDR3 coding sequence is TGTGCCAGCAGTTACCAGCACCTCCAAGAGACCCAGTACTTC. Its protein is CASSYQHLQETQYF.

The sample holds a few counts of this clonotype. This chain connects TRBV5-1 to TRBJ2-5, with TRBD2 matching over 9 bases. The trim removed 4 bases at V and 5 bases at J, leaving 12 bases unmatched. This CDR3 region has 16 residues. Germline V CDR1 and CDR2: SGHRS, YFSETQ. The CDR3 here is CASSPRRAGGVETQYF. CDR3 nucleotide sequence: TGCGCCAGCAGCCCCAGAAGGGCGGGGGGGGTCGAGACCCAGTACTTC.

This clonotype occurred many times. The V call is TRBV5-1, the J call TRBJ1-1; D ambiguous. This CDR3 contains 12 residues. The V end lost 0 bases, the J end lost 4 bases, and 4 bases lay between the germline ends. CDR1 is SGHRS and CDR2 is YFSETQ in the germline V gene. The DNA for the CDR3 is TGCGCCAGCAGCTTGGATGGCACTGAAGCTTTCTTT. It specifies CASSLDGTEAFF.

This clonotype was seen repeatedly, ten times or more. The CDR3 nucleotides read TGCAGTGCTAGAGACCCCGTCACAGATACGCAGTATTTT. Amino acids: CSARDPVTDTQYF. This chain connects TRBV20-1 to TRBJ2-3; the D is unclear. From germline, CDR1 is DFQATT and CDR2 SNEGSKA (reference sequence). Trimming took off 0 bases at V and 2 bases at J, with 6 bases between the two ends. The CDR3 consists of 13 residues.

The CDR3 spells CASRKMGQAGSGELFF. The CDR3 nucleotides read TGTGCCAGCAGAAAGATGGGACAGGCCGGCTCCGGGGAGCTGTTTTTT. The genes are TRBV6-2 or TRBV6-3 and TRBJ2-2; 8 nucleotides align to TRBD1. CDR1 is MNHEY, CDR2 SVGEGT, per germline. The CDR3 spans 16 residues. The J segment lost 6 bases and the V segment lost 6 bases, leaving 12 bases of the junction unmatched.

The J gene is TRBJ2-1, the V gene TRBV12-3 or TRBV12-4; 7 bases fit TRBD2. This CDR3 contains 15 residues. V shed 3 bases, J shed 5 bases, and the junction held 7 bases outside the gene matches. The CDR3 region has the DNA TGTGCCAGCAGTTTGGCGCGGGAGTTTGACAATGAGCAGTTCTTC. It is translated as CASSLAREFDNEQFF.

This chain joins TRBV6-1 and TRBJ1-1; a weak D match, TRBD1 (6 bases). Trimming removed 6 bases from V and 0 bases from J, with 14 bases in between. Per the germline V gene, CDR1 is MNHNS and CDR2 is SASEGT. CDR3 size: 15 residues. Written as DNA, the CDR3 is TGTGCCAGCAGCCCCCCGGGGACACTGAACACTGAAGCTTTCTTT. This codes for CASSPPGTLNTEAFF.

The V and J genes are TRBV29-1 and TRBJ2-1; D unclear. There are 10 residues in the CDR3. Trimming took off 7 bases at V and 9 bases at J, with 10 bases between the two ends. Looked up from germline, CDR1 is SQVTM and CDR2 is ANQGSEA. CDR3 DNA sequence: TGCAGCGGAAGAAGCGTTGAGCAGTTCTTC. Translating it yields CSGRSVEQFF.

This clonotype was seen a few times. The chain combines TRBV6-2 or TRBV6-3 with TRBJ2-7, with 12 bases fitting TRBD2. Per the germline V gene, CDR1 is MNHEY and CDR2 is SVGEGT. V lost 7 bases and J lost 6; bases outside the gene matches: 7. The CDR3 spans 14 residues. The CDR3 region is CASKTSGSVGEQYF. The CDR3 DNA follows: TGTGCCAGCAAGACTAGCGGGAGTGTAGGCGAGCAGTACTTC.

This clonotype was picked up a small number of times. The genes are TRBV21-1 and TRBJ1-5; the D call TRBD1 from the table was never checked on the DNA. TRBV21-1 is marked as a pseudogene. This CDR3 is built from 13 residues. This chain's CDR3 is CASRQTGIQPQHF. The CDR3 DNA sequence: TGTGCCAGCAGGCAAACAGGGATTCAGCCCCAGCATTTT.